This entry lists 31 T cell receptor beta chains sequenced from one sample in a study of T cell responses to AZD1222 COVID-19 vaccine. Using immunoSEQ multiplex PCR, the repertoire was profiled, and TCRdb retains in-frame clones only, with some absent. The sample records about 120,000 clones, approximately 85% being singletons. Sample: peripheral blood, taken on day 0 of MenACWY control vaccination. These receptors originate from an adult in good health.

This sequence joins TRBV4-3 and TRBJ1-5; 8 nucleotides line up with TRBD1. The CDR3 has 15 amino acids. V shed 1 base, J shed 7 bases, and the junction held 6 bases outside the gene matches. Germline V CDR1 and CDR2: LGHNA, YSLEER. In nucleotides, the CDR3 is TGCGCCAGCAGCCAAGGTTACGGACAGGGCCAGCCCCAGCATTTT. It translates to CASSQGYGQGQPQHF.

This clone was found a few times. The rearrangement joins TRBV27 to TRBJ2-1; D is perhaps TRBD1 or TRBD2 (5 bases each). V dropped 6 bases and J dropped 8 bases, with 14 bases sitting between them. Germline assignment: CDR1 MNHEY and CDR2 SMNVEV (reference sequence). This CDR3 is 13 amino acids long. CDR3 sequence (DNA): TGTGCCAGCAGGGGACGGTCTTTGGATGAGCAGTTCTTC. It is translated as CASRGRSLDEQFF.

The V call is TRBV5-4, the J call TRBJ2-3; weak D call: TRBD1 (6 bases). CDR3 size: 17 residues. Germline V lookup: CDR1 SGHNT, CDR2 YYREEE (reference sequence). V dropped 4 bases and J dropped 6 bases, with 24 bases sitting between them. The chain's CDR3 is CASSGAPRQAPGDTQYF. CDR3 sequence (DNA): TGTGCCAGCAGCGGAGCCCCCCGACAGGCCCCAGGGGATACGCAGTATTTT.

The chain joins TRBV19 to TRBJ1-1, with 7 bases identical to TRBD1. The CDR3 contains 14 residues. The ends lost 6 bases at V and 0 bases at J; junction bases unmatched: 4. Per the germline V gene, CDR1 is LNHDA and CDR2 is SQIVND (reference sequence). The DNA of the CDR3 is TGTGCCAGTAGCCCGGACAGGTTGAACACTGAAGCTTTCTTT. Its protein is CASSPDRLNTEAFF.

This rearrangement joins TRBV5-1 to TRBJ2-5; 13 bases are shared with TRBD2. Germline loops: CDR1 SGHRS, CDR2 YFSETQ. This CDR3 spans 14 amino acids. J gave up 5 bases and V 7 bases, and 5 bases lay outside the gene matches. The chain's CDR3 is CASSTSGGAETQYF. CDR3 coding DNA: TGCGCCAGCTCCACTAGCGGGGGGGCGGAGACCCAGTACTTC. The variable domain in full, with the rest retrieved from reference TRBV5-1 and TRBJ2-5, is KAGVTQTPRYLIKTRGQQVTLSCSPISGHRSVSWYQQTPGQGLQFLFEYFSETQRNKGNFPGRFSGRQFSNSRSEMNVSTLELGDSALYLCASSTSGGAETQYFGPGTRLLVL.

The chain recombines TRBV4-2 with TRBJ1-4, with D possibly matching TRBD1 (6 bases). Germline values: CDR1 LGHNA, CDR2 YNFKEQ. The CDR3 is made up of 16 amino acids. V dropped 1 base and J dropped 6 bases, with 15 bases sitting between them. The CDR3, as DNA: TGTGCCAGCAGCCAAGCGAGGGGCACAGGGTATGAAAAACTGTTTTTT. Encoded protein: CASSQARGTGYEKLFF.

This chain joins TRBV28 and TRBJ1-5, with TRBD1 identical over 11 bases. The CDR3 has 16 residues. The germline V gene has CDR1 MDHEN and CDR2 SYDVKM. V lost 4 bases, J lost 6 bases, and 8 bases stayed unmatched. CDR3 nucleotide sequence: TGTGCCAGCAGTTCCTATCCGGGACAGGGGGGTCAGCCCCAGCATTTT. Translating gives CASSSYPGQGGQPQHF.

This clone showed up just once. V usage is TRBV11-2 and J usage is TRBJ1-4, with D possibly matching TRBD1 (5 bases). Germline-derived CDR1 and CDR2 are SGHAT and FQNNGV. With 4 bases removed from V and 8 bases from J, the gap between germline ends came to 20 bases. CDR3 length equals 16 residues. CDR3 DNA sequence: TGTGCCAGCAGCTCCTATGCGTCTCCACGGGACGAAAAACTGTTTTTT. Translation: CASSSYASPRDEKLFF.

The chain combines TRBV27 with TRBJ1-2; TRBD1 matches 8 bases. CDR3 length equals 14 residues. Germline CDR1 is MNHEY and CDR2 is SMNVEV (reference sequence). Losses at the gene ends were 2 bases for V and 4 bases for J; bases not matched to a gene: 3. CDR3 in DNA: TGTGCCAGCAGTTTAGTACAGGGGGTCTATGGCTACACCTTC. Translation: CASSLVQGVYGYTF.

This clone was seen just once. V and J are TRBV4-1 and TRBJ1-5; TRBD1 agrees at 9 bases. Germline values: CDR1 MGHRA, CDR2 YSYEKL. The CDR3 has 16 residues. V shed 3 bases, J shed 6 bases, and the junction held 9 bases outside the gene matches. For the CDR3, the DNA is TGCGCCAGCAGCCAGGGCTACAGGGGGCGGGGTCAGCCCCAGCATTTT. Its translation: CASSQGYRGRGQPQHF.

The chain is built from TRBV6-1 and TRBJ2-5; weak D call: TRBD1 (5 bases). V was pared by 2 bases and J by 5 bases, with 21 bases between. Germline V gene lookup returns CDR1 MNHNS and CDR2 SASEGT. This CDR3 region has 17 residues. The CDR3 DNA reads TGTGCCAGCAGTGAAAATTGGTGGGGAACAGGTGGGGAGACCCAGTACTTC. Its protein product is CASSENWWGTGGETQYF.

The gene calls are TRBV11-2 and TRBJ2-7, with D uncertain. Trimming took off 0 bases at V and 1 base at J, with 16 bases between the two ends. Germline V gives CDR1 SGHAT, CDR2 FQNNGV. This CDR3 comprises 17 residues. CDR3 bases: TGTGCCAGCAGCTTAGATCTTTGGTATAAGGATTCCTACGAGCAGTACTTC. Translated, it gives CASSLDLWYKDSYEQYF.

This clone appeared a single time. The chain combines TRBV18 with TRBJ1-3; no clear D. This CDR3 comprises 15 residues. CDR1 and CDR2 from the germline V gene are KGHSH and LQKENI. Trimming took off 2 bases at V and 4 bases at J, with 12 bases between the two ends. DNA for the CDR3: TGTGCCAGCTCACCAACGGTGGAGGGAGGAAACACCATATATTTT. Encoded protein: CASSPTVEGGNTIYF.

This rearrangement joins TRBV30 to TRBJ2-2; 15 nucleotides match TRBD2. Germline loops: CDR1 GTSNPN, CDR2 SVGIG (reference sequence). V lost 0 bases, J lost 5 bases, and 7 bases stayed unmatched. CDR3 size: 18 residues. The CDR3: CAWSVGLAGGLRTGELFF. In nucleotides, the CDR3 is TGTGCCTGGAGTGTCGGACTAGCGGGGGGGCTTAGGACCGGGGAGCTGTTTTTT.

There are a few counts of this clone. The chain employs TRBV28 and TRBJ2-1; D may be TRBD2 (6 bases). Germline V gene lookup returns CDR1 MDHEN and CDR2 SYDVKM. V lost 6 bases and J lost 15, with 21 bases in between. This CDR3 spans 13 amino acids. As DNA, the CDR3 is TGTGCCAGCAGCACCACCGGGACTCGACGCACGTTCTTC. Its protein product is CASSTTGTRRTFF. The full variable domain, with the rest looked up from reference TRBV28 and TRBJ2-1, is DVKVTQSSRYLVKRTGEKVFLECVQDMDHENMFWYRQDPGLGLRLIYFSYDVKMKEKGDIPEGYSVSREKKERFSLILESASTNQTSMYLCASSTTGTRRTFFGPGTRLTVL.

This chain joins TRBV2 and TRBJ1-1, with TRBD1 as a possible D gene (5 bases). The CDR3 spans 14 residues. The germline V and J ends were trimmed by 3 bases and 4 bases, with 12 bases remaining between them. Germline values: CDR1 SNHLY, CDR2 FYNNEI. The CDR3 nucleotides read TGTGCCAGCAGTGAGATTAAGGGGAGCACTGAAGCTTTCTTT. It specifies CASSEIKGSTEAFF.

The chain is built from TRBV2 and TRBJ1-5, with D hard to call. V was trimmed by 6 bases and J by 6 bases, leaving 27 bases between them. Per germline, CDR1 SNHLY and CDR2 FYNNEI. This CDR3 has 18 residues. The CDR3 region has the DNA TGTGCCAGCAGCAATCCTGGTCTTACCGCATTTACGGGTCAGCCCCAGCATTTT. It yields the protein CASSNPGLTAFTGQPQHF.

The chain is built from TRBV6-5 and TRBJ2-5, with D possibly matching TRBD1 (5 bases). The CDR3 covers 15 residues. The germline V and J ends were trimmed by 3 bases and 5 bases, with 16 bases remaining between them. Germline V gives CDR1 MNHEY, CDR2 SVGAGI. The CDR3 bases are TGTGCCAGCAGTTATACGGCAGGGCCGAGGGAGACCCAGTACTTC. It codes for CASSYTAGPRETQYF.

The chain couples TRBV9 to TRBJ1-1; unclear D gene. This CDR3 region has 15 residues. V was pared by 0 bases and J by 0 bases, with 9 bases between. Germline lookup yields CDR1 SGDLS and CDR2 YYNGEE. The CDR3 DNA reads as TGTGCCAGCAGCGTAGGCGGTTTTATGAACACTGAAGCTTTCTTT. Translation gives CASSVGGFMNTEAFF.

This chain links TRBV24-1 with TRBJ1-5; D gene unclear. The germline V and J ends were trimmed by 5 bases and 0 bases, with 7 bases remaining between them. CDR3 length equals 14 residues. Germline CDR1 is KGHDR and CDR2 is SFDVKD. In DNA, the CDR3 is TGTGCCACCAGTGGACTGTTTAGCAATCAGCCCCAGCATTTT. This encodes CATSGLFSNQPQHF.

This rearrangement joins TRBV6-5 to TRBJ1-6; 9 positions match TRBD1. J lost 9 bases, V lost 6 bases, and 6 bases had no gene match. Germline CDR1 MNHEY, CDR2 SVGAGI. The CDR3 spans 14 residues. CDR3 bases: TGTGCCAGCAGCCATAGGGACAGGGCTTCACCCCTCCACTTT. Translating gives CASSHRDRASPLHF.

V is TRBV10-3 and J is TRBJ1-1; D possibly corresponds to TRBD1 (6 bases). Trimming stripped 4 bases from V and 0 bases from J, with 12 bases between. CDR3 size: 15 residues. CDR1 and CDR2 from the germline V gene are ENHRY and SYGVKD. CDR3 protein: CAISGLGDMNTEAFF. For the CDR3, the DNA is TGTGCCATCAGTGGGTTAGGGGACATGAACACTGAAGCTTTCTTT.

The chain has TRBV6-6 and TRBJ1-2; TRBD1 might be the D (6 bases). V lost 6 bases, J lost 4 bases, and 12 bases lay in between. The CDR3 totals 13 residues. In germline, CDR1 is MNHNY, CDR2 SVGAGI (reference sequence). CDR3 residues: CASRRDRTYGYTF. The CDR3 bases are TGTGCCAGCAGGAGAGACAGGACCTATGGCTACACCTTC.

This chain uses TRBV2 with TRBJ2-7, with 8 nucleotides matching TRBD1. This CDR3 region has 15 residues. Germline V gene sequence: CDR1 SNHLY, CDR2 FYNNEI. The junction had 10 bases not matched to a gene; V was cut back by 4 bases and J by 5 bases. The CDR3 spells CASSVSRQGSNEQYF. DNA of the CDR3: TGTGCCAGCAGTGTGAGCCGACAGGGGAGCAACGAGCAGTACTTC.

The gene calls are TRBV5-1 and TRBJ1-6, with no clear D. Trimming shortened V by 2 bases and J by 7 bases, and 10 bases separated the two germline ends. CDR3 length equals 14 residues. Germline CDR1 reads SGHRS; CDR2 reads YFSETQ. The CDR3: CASSFGEPNSPLHF. The DNA of the CDR3 is TGCGCCAGCAGCTTTGGAGAGCCCAATTCACCCCTCCACTTT.

The J gene is TRBJ1-6, the V gene TRBV5-4, with D maybe TRBD1 (6 bases). Trimming stripped 1 base from V and 7 bases from J, with 12 bases between. Looked up from germline, CDR1 is SGHNT and CDR2 is YYREEE (reference sequence). The length of the CDR3 is 15 residues. CDR3 in amino acids: CASSLSGQRNSPLHF. CDR3 DNA: TGTGCCAGCAGCTTGAGTGGACAGAGAAATTCACCCCTCCACTTT.

This rearrangement joins TRBV15 to TRBJ1-5; D is unresolved. Germline V gene lookup returns CDR1 LNHNV and CDR2 YYDKDF (reference sequence). V lost 1 base and J 3 bases, leaving 4 bases between the germline ends. The CDR3 runs to 13 residues. The DNA for the CDR3 is TGTGCCACCAGCAGAGGACCCAATCAGCCCCAGCATTTT. This encodes CATSRGPNQPQHF. The complete variable domain, with remaining parts taken from reference TRBV15 and TRBJ1-5, reads DAMVIQNPRYQVTQFGKPVTLSCSQTLNHNVMYWYQQKSSQAPKLLFHYYDKDFNNEADTPDNFQSRRPNTSFCFLDIRSPGLGDTAMYLCATSRGPNQPQHFGDGTRLSIL.

The V and J genes are TRBV28 and TRBJ1-5; a possible D gene is TRBD1 (5 bases). The V and J ends lost 7 bases and 5 bases respectively, with 12 bases between them. CDR3 length: 13 amino acids. Per the germline V gene, CDR1 is MDHEN and CDR2 is SYDVKM. DNA for the CDR3: TGTGCCAGCACCCGTGGGGCGCATCAGCCCCAGCATTTT. It translates to CASTRGAHQPQHF.

The rearrangement links TRBV12-3 or TRBV12-4 to TRBJ2-7, with D possibly TRBD1 on 5 matching bases. The CDR3 is made up of 13 amino acids. The V end was cut by 1 base, the J end by 3 bases, with 7 bases between. The CDR3 loop is CASSLDRLYEQYF. In DNA form, the CDR3 reads TGTGCCAGCAGTTTAGACAGGCTCTACGAGCAGTACTTC.

This chain connects TRBV27 to TRBJ1-1; D remains ambiguous. The CDR3 extends over 18 amino acids. Trimming stripped 0 bases from V and 4 bases from J, with 21 bases between. CDR1 is MNHEY, CDR2 SMNVEV, per germline (reference sequence). The CDR3 spells CASSLSMGSLGFGTEAFF. The CDR3 coding sequence is TGTGCCAGCAGTTTATCGATGGGGTCCCTTGGGTTTGGCACTGAAGCTTTCTTT.

This rearrangement joins TRBV7-9 to TRBJ1-2; perhaps TRBD1 as D (5 bases). Germline CDR1 and CDR2: SEHNR and FQNEAQ (reference sequence). V was trimmed by 1 base and J by 4 bases, leaving 10 bases between them. This CDR3 spans 14 amino acids. In DNA form, the CDR3 reads TGTGCCAGCAGCTTAGTAGGGGTCTCCTATGGCTACACCTTC. Protein product: CASSLVGVSYGYTF.